These 8 T cell receptor beta chains share one sample of origin, sequenced in a study of shared clonotypes between healthy human individuals. Repertoires were generated with immunoSEQ multiplex PCR, while TCRdb's copy carries only in-frame clones and drops some. The repertoire holds about 2.3 million clones, with around 90% as singletons. The sequencing sample was made of naive CD4+ T cells from PBMCs. Subset here: CD45RA+ positively selected. The source is a man between 18 and 29 years old in good health. Some clones in this sample may be carry-over from other donors' samples.

The chain combines TRBV4-3 with TRBJ2-7; D is possibly TRBD2 (6 bases). The CDR3 has 16 residues. Trimming cost V 0 bases and J 2 bases, with 14 bases left between them. The germline CDR1 and CDR2 sequences are LGHNA and YSLEER. CDR3 DNA: TGCGCCAGCAGCCAAGACGCAGCGGGCTCAACCTACGAGCAGTACTTC. It yields the protein CASSQDAAGSTYEQYF.

The rearrangement links TRBV19 to TRBJ1-5; weak D call: TRBD1 (6 bases). Germline V gives CDR1 LNHDA, CDR2 SQIVND (reference sequence). Trimming cost V 6 bases and J 10 bases, with 16 bases left between them. This CDR3 has 13 amino acids. Here the CDR3 DNA reads TGTGCCAGTAGGACATTTCGGGGGGGCCCCCAGCATTTT. Its protein is CASRTFRGGPQHF.

The genes are TRBV4-1 and TRBJ2-2; D gene ambiguous. The V and J ends lost 5 bases and 6 bases respectively, with 7 bases between them. The CDR3 extends over 12 amino acids. The germline gives CDR1 MGHRA, CDR2 YSYEKL. CDR3 sequence reads: CASSNVAGELFF. The CDR3 DNA is TGCGCCAGCAGCAACGTTGCCGGGGAGCTGTTTTTT.

This clone has more than one count but fewer than ten. The chain employs TRBV18 and TRBJ2-3, with 14 positions matching TRBD2. J gave up 6 bases and V 2 bases, and 4 bases lay outside the gene matches. Germline CDR1 and CDR2: KGHSH and LQKENI. The CDR3 loop spans 16 amino acids. CDR3 DNA sequence: TGTGCCAGCTCACCAGGGACTAGCGGGAGTAGTGATACGCAGTATTTT. It codes for CASSPGTSGSSDTQYF.

V gene TRBV6-6 combines with J gene TRBJ2-3; no clear D. CDR3 length: 11 residues. Per germline, CDR1 MNHNY and CDR2 SVGAGI (reference sequence). Trimming stripped 9 bases from V and 6 bases from J, with 10 bases between. This chain's CDR3 is CASSVRDTQYF. Here the CDR3 DNA reads TGTGCCAGTTCGGTCCGTGATACGCAGTATTTT.

This chain links TRBV27 with TRBJ2-3, with 9 positions matching TRBD1. The length of the CDR3 is 17 residues. The germline V gene encodes CDR1 MNHEY and CDR2 SMNVEV (reference sequence). The V gene end was trimmed by 6 bases and the J gene end by 0 bases; junction bases not matched to a gene: 10. Here the CDR3 DNA reads TGTGCCAGCAGACGACAGGGGGGGACTACCAGCACAGATACGCAGTATTTT. Residues: CASRRQGGTTSTDTQYF.

The chain recombines TRBV6-6 with TRBJ2-3, with D hard to call. In germline, CDR1 is MNHNY, CDR2 SVGAGI (reference sequence). The V and J ends lost 2 bases and 2 bases respectively, with 5 bases between them. The CDR3 sequence is 13 residues long. DNA for the CDR3: TGTGCCAGCAGTTACGCCCCCACAGATACGCAGTATTTT. Encoded protein: CASSYAPTDTQYF.

The rearrangement links TRBV28 to TRBJ2-3; D is undetermined. Looked up from germline, CDR1 is MDHEN and CDR2 is SYDVKM. The CDR3 consists of 15 residues. V dropped 0 bases and J dropped 1 base, with 8 bases sitting between them. CDR3 loop: CASSLWGRGTDTQYF. The CDR3 bases are TGTGCCAGCAGTTTATGGGGCCGGGGCACAGATACGCAGTATTTT.